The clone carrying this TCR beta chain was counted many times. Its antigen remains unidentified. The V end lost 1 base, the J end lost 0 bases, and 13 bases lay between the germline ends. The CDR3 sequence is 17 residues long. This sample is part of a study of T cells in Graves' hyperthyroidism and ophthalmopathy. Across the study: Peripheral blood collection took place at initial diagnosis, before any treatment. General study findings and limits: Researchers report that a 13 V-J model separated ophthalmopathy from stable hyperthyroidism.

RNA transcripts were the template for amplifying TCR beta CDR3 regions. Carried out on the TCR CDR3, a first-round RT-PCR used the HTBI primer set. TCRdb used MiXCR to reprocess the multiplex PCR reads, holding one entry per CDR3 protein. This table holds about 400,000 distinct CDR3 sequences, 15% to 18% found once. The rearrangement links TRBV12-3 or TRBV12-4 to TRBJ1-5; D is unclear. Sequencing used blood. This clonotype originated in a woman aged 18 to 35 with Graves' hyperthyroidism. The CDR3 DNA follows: TGTGCCAGCAGTTTAGGGGCAGGCGGTTATAGCAATCAGCCCCAGCATTTT. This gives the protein CASSLGAGGYSNQPQHF.